These 8 T cell receptor beta chains came from one sample sequenced in a study of T cell responses to AZD1222 COVID-19 vaccine. Method: immunoSEQ multiplex PCR; TCRdb's copy keeps in-frame clones and lacks some. The repertoire holds 100,000 to 150,000 clones, with roughly nine tenths as singletons. Here the sequenced sample was peripheral blood, taken on day 0 of AZD1222 vaccination. All receptors come from an adult in good health.

The chain couples TRBV24-1 to TRBJ2-2, with 12 bases aligning to TRBD1. This CDR3 is built from 19 residues. V was clipped by 1 base and J by 4 bases; unmatched bases: 9. Germline V gene data show CDR1 as KGHDR and CDR2 as SFDVKD. CDR3 loop: CATSDFIPGQGARTGELFF. The CDR3, as DNA: TGTGCCACCAGTGATTTTATCCCGGGACAGGGGGCGCGCACCGGGGAGCTGTTTTTT.

In its sample, this clone was seen once. The V call is TRBV18, the J call TRBJ2-6, with a tentative D call TRBD2 (6 bases). This CDR3 is built from 17 residues. The V gene's germline CDR1 is KGHSH and CDR2 LQKENI. Trimming took off 4 bases at V and 1 base at J, with 14 bases between the two ends. The CDR3 DNA sequence: TGTGCCAGCTCACGGGTAGCGGATCCATCTGGGGCCAACGTCCTGACTTTC. Residues: CASSRVADPSGANVLTF.

The chain is built from TRBV5-1 and TRBJ1-2; a weak D match, TRBD1 (6 bases). CDR1 is SGHRS, CDR2 YFSETQ, per germline. CDR3 length: 11 amino acids. V lost 0 bases and J lost 11, with 8 bases in between. CDR3 in DNA: TGCGCCAGCAGCTTGGGCCAGGGGTACACCTTC. Translated: CASSLGQGYTF.

This clone was seen a handful of times. The V call is TRBV12-5, the J call TRBJ2-1, with 11 bases identical to TRBD2. After removal of 4 bases from V and 9 bases from J, the junction contained 5 bases not matched to a gene. Germline V gene lookup returns CDR1 LGHNT and CDR2 FRNRAP. The CDR3 spans 14 residues. This chain's CDR3 is CASGSSGGSSEQFF. The DNA for the CDR3 is TGTGCTAGTGGTTCTAGCGGGGGGTCGAGTGAGCAGTTCTTC.

Here the CDR3 reads CASSRRGGEPDTQYF. CDR3 coding DNA: TGTGCCAGCAGCCGCCGGGGGGGCGAGCCAGATACGCAGTATTTT. The chain employs TRBV9 and TRBJ2-3, with TRBD2 matching 8 bases. The germline V gene has CDR1 SGDLS and CDR2 YYNGEE. This CDR3 is built from 15 residues. Germline trimming cut 4 bases from V and 4 bases from J; bases unmatched to any gene: 8.

This clone showed up just once. This sequence joins TRBV19 and TRBJ1-3, with no clear D. V was shortened by 7 bases and J by 7 bases, with 17 bases between the two germline ends. CDR3 length equals 14 residues. CDR1 is LNHDA and CDR2 is SQIVND in the germline V gene (reference sequence). CDR3 in amino acids: CASTKSRVQNTIYF. In DNA, the CDR3 is TGTGCCAGTACCAAAAGTCGGGTTCAGAACACCATATATTTT.

This clone was recorded a few times. This chain joins TRBV7-8 and TRBJ2-7, with 11 bases identical to TRBD2. V trimming: 4 bases; J trimming: 4 bases; junction bases outside the gene matches: 12. In germline, CDR1 is SGHVS, CDR2 FQNEAQ. The CDR3 sequence is 17 residues long. CDR3 sequence reads: CASSSPSSGGLHYEQYF. For the CDR3, the DNA is TGTGCCAGCAGCTCGCCCTCTAGCGGGGGGCTTCATTACGAGCAGTACTTC.

A few counts support this clone. The CDR3 DNA reads as TGTGCCAGCAGTTATGGGGTTTGGACCGGGGAGCTGTTTTTT. Translated: CASSYGVWTGELFF. The chain carries TRBV6-5 and TRBJ2-2; D remains ambiguous. This CDR3 comprises 14 residues. V shed 3 bases and J shed 5 bases, with 10 bases lying between them. CDR1 MNHEY and CDR2 SVGAGI come from the germline V gene.